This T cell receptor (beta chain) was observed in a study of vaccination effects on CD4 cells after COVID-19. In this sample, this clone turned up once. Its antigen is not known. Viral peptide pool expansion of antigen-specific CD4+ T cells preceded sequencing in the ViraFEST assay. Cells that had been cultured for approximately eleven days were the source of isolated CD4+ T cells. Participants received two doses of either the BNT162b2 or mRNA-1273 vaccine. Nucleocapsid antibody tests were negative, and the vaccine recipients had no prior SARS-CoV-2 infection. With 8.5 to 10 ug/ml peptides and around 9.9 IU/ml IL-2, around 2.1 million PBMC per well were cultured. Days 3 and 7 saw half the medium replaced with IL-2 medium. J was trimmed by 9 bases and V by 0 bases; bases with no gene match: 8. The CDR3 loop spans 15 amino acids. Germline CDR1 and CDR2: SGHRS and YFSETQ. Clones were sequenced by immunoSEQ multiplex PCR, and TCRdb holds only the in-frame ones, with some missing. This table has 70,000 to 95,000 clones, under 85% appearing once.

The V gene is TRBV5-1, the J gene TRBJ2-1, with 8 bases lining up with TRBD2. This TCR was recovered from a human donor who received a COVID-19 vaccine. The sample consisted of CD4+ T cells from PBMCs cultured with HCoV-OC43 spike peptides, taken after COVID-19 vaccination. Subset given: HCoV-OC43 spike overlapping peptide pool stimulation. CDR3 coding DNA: TGCGCCAGCAGCTTGGGCGGGGCCGGGGGGGGTGAGCAGTTCTTC. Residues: CASSLGGAGGGEQFF.